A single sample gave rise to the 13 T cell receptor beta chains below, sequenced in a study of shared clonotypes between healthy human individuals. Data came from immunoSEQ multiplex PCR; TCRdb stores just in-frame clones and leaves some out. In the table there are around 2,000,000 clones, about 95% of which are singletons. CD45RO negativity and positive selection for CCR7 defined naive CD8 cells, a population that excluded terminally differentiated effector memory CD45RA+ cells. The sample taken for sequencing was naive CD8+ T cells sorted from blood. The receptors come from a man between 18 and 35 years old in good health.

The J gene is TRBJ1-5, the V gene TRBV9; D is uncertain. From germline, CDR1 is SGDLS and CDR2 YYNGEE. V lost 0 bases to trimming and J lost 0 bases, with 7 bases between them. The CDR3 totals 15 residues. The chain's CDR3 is CASSVGDNSNQPQHF. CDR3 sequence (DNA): TGTGCCAGCAGCGTAGGAGATAATAGCAATCAGCCCCAGCATTTT.

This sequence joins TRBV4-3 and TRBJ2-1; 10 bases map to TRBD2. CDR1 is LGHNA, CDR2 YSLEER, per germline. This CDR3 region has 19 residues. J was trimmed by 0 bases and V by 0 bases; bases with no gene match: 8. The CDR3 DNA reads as TGCGCCAGCAGCCAAGAGGGGATAGCGGGAGGTTACTCCTACAATGAGCAGTTCTTC. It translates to CASSQEGIAGGYSYNEQFF.

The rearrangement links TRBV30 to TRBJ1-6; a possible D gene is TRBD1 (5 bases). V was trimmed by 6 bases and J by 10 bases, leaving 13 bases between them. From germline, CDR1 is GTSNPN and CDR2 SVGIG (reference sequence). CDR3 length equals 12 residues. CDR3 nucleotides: TGTGCCTGTCCAGGGTTTCACTCACCCCTCCACTTT. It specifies CACPGFHSPLHF.

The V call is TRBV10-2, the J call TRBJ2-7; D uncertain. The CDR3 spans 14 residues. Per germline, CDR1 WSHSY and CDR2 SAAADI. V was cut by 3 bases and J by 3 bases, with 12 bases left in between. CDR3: CASSDSQSGYEQYF. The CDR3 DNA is TGCGCCAGCAGTGATTCCCAGTCCGGCTACGAGCAGTACTTC.

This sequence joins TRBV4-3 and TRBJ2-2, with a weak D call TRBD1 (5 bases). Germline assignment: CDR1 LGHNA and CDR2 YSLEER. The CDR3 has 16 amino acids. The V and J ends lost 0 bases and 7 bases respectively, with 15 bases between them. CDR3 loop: CASSQDSDISVGELFF. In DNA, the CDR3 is TGCGCCAGCAGCCAAGACTCGGACATAAGTGTCGGGGAGCTGTTTTTT.

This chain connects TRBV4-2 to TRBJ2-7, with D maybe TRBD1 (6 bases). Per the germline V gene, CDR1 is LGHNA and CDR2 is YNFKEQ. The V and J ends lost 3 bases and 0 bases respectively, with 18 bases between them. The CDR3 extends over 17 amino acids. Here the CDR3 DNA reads TGTGCCAGCAGCCACCCTCCGGGACAAATGAGCTCCTACGAGCAGTACTTC. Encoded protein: CASSHPPGQMSSYEQYF.

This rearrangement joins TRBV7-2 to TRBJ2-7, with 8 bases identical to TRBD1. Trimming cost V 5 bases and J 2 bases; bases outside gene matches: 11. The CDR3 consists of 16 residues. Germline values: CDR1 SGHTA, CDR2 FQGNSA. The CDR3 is CASSPRAGTGPYEQYF. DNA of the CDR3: TGTGCCAGCAGCCCCCGGGCTGGGACAGGCCCCTACGAGCAGTACTTC.

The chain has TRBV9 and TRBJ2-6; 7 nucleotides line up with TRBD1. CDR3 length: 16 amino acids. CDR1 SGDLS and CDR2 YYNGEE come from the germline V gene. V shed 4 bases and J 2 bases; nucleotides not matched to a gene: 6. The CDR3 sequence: CASSPQGIPGANVLTF. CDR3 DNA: TGTGCCAGCAGCCCACAGGGGATCCCTGGGGCCAACGTCCTGACTTTC.

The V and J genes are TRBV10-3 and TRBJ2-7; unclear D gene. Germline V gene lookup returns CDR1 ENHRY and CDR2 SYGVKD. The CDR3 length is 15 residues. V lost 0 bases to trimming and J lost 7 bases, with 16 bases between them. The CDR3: CAISESTLALGEQYF. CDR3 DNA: TGTGCCATCAGTGAGTCGACTTTGGCCTTGGGTGAGCAGTACTTC.

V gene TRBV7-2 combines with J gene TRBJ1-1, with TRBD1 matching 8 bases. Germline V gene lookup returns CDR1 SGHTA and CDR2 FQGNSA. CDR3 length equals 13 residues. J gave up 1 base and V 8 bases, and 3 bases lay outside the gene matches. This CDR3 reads CASGGTGNTEAFF. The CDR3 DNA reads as TGTGCCAGCGGCGGGACAGGGAACACTGAAGCTTTCTTT.

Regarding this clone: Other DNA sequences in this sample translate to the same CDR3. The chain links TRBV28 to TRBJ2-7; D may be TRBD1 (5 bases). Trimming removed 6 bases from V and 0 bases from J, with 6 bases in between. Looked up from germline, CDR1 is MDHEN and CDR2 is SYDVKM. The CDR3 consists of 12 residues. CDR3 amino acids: CASRDNSYEQYF. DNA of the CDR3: TGTGCCAGCAGGGACAACTCCTACGAGCAGTACTTC.

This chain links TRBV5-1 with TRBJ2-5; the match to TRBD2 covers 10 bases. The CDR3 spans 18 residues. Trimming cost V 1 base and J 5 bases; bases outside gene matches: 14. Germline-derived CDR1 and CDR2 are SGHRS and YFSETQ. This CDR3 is CASSLSRESGGARETQYF. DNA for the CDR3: TGCGCCAGCAGCTTGTCGCGCGAGAGCGGGGGGGCGAGGGAGACCCAGTACTTC.

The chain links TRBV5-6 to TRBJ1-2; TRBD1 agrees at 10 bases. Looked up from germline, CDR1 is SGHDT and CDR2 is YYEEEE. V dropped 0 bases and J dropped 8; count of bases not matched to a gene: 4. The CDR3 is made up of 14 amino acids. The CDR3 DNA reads TGTGCCAGCAGCTTGGCCGGGACAGGGGAAGGCTACACCTTC. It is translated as CASSLAGTGEGYTF.